This T cell receptor beta chain was captured in a study of blood T cells in healthy people across ages. Primers used in a second PCR of roughly 6 to 11 cycles were a sample-barcoded 5' primer and a J-beta primer mix. MiXCR, applied by TCRdb to the 5' RACE reads, yields one record per CDR3 protein. In the table there are about 970,000 distinct CDR3 sequences, roughly 47% of which are singletons. J was trimmed by 5 bases and V by 6 bases; bases with no gene match: 8. There are 17 residues in the CDR3. This clonotype was counted only a few times. Each donor gave approximately 9.5 milliliters of peripheral blood.

Material for sequencing was blood. This chain links TRBV12-3 or TRBV12-4 with TRBJ2-3, with TRBD2 matching over 16 bases. The sequence derives from a woman aged 60-75 years in good health. CDR3 bases: TGTGCCAGCAGGGGACTAGCGGGAGGGCCCAGAAAAGATACGCAGTATTTT. The encoded protein is CASRGLAGGPRKDTQYF.